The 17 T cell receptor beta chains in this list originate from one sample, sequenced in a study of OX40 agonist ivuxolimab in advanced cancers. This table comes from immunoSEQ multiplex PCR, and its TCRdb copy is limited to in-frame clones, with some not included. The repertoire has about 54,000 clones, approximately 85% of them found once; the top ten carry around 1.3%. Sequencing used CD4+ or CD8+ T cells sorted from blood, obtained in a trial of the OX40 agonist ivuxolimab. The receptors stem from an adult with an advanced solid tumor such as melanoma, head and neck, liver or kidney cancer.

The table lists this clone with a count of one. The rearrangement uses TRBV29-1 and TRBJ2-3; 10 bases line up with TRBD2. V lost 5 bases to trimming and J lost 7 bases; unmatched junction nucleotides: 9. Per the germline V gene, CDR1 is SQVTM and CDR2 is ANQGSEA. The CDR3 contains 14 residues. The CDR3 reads CSVSLAGAINTQYF. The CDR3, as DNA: TGCAGCGTTTCTCTAGCGGGAGCAATAAATACGCAGTATTTT.

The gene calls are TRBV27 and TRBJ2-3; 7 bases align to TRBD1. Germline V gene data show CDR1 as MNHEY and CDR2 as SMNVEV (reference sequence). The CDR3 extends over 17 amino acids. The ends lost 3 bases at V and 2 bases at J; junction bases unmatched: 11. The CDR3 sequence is CASSFSKGTDTTDTQYF. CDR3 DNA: TGTGCCAGCAGTTTCTCGAAGGGGACAGATACCACAGATACGCAGTATTTT.

The CDR3 loop is CASSPSGVGTEAFF. DNA of the CDR3: TGTGCCAGCTCACCTTCAGGGGTGGGCACTGAAGCTTTCTTT. The rearrangement links TRBV18 to TRBJ1-1, with a tentative D call TRBD1 (6 bases). The length of the CDR3 is 14 residues. The V and J ends lost 3 bases and 4 bases respectively, with 12 bases between them. The germline CDR1 and CDR2 sequences are KGHSH and LQKENI.

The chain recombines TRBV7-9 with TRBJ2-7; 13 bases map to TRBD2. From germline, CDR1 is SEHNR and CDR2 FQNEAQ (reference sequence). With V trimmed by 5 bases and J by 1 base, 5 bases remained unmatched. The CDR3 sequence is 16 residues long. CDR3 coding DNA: TGTGCCAGCAGCGATGGGACTAGCGGGGAATCCTACGAGCAGTACTTC. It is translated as CASSDGTSGESYEQYF. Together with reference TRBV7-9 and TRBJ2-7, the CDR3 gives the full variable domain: DTGVSQNPRHKITKRGQNVTFRCDPISEHNRLYWYRQTLGQGPEFLTYFQNEAQLEKSRLLSDRFSAERPKGSFSTLEIQRTEQGDSAMYLCASSDGTSGESYEQYFGPGTRLTVT.

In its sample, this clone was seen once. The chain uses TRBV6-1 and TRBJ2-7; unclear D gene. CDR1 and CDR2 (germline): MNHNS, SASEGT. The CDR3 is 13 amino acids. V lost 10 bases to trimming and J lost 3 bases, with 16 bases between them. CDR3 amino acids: CAIRGPLNYEQYF. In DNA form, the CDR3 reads TGTGCCATCCGAGGTCCCTTGAACTACGAGCAGTACTTC.

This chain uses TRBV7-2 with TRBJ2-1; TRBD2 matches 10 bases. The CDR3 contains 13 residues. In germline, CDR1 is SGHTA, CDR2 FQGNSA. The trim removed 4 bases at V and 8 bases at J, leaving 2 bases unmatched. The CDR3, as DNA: TGTGCCAGCAGCTCCCTAGCGGGAGATGAGCAGTTCTTC. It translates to CASSSLAGDEQFF.

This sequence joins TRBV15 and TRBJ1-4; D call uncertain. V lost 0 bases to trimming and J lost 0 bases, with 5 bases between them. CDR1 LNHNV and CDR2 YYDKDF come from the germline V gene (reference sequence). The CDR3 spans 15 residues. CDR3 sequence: CATSREDATNEKLFF. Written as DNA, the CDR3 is TGTGCCACCAGCAGAGAAGACGCAACTAATGAAAAACTGTTTTTT.

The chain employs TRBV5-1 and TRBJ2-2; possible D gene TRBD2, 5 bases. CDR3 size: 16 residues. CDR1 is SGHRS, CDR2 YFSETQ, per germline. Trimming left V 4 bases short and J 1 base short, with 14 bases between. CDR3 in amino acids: CASSPEGRQNTGELFF. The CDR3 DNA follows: TGCGCCAGCAGCCCAGAGGGTCGCCAGAACACCGGGGAGCTGTTTTTT.

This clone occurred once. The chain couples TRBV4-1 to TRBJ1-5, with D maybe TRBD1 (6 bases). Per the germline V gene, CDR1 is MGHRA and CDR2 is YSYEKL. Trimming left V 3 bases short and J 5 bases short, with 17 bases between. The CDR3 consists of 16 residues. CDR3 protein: CASSHDRGAGDQPQHF. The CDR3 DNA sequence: TGCGCCAGCAGCCATGATAGGGGTGCAGGGGATCAGCCCCAGCATTTT.

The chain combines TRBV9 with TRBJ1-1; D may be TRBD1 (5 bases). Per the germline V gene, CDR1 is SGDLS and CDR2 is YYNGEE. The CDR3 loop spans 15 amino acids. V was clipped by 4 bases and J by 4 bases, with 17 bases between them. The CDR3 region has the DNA TGTGCCAGCAGCTCCCGGACCCAGGGAGGCACTGAAGCTTTCTTT. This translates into CASSSRTQGGTEAFF.

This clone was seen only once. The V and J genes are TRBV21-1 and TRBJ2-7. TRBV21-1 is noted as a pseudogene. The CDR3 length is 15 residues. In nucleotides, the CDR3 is TGTGCCAGCAGTCTAGGGACCGCGTGGGGGTACGAGCAGTACTTC. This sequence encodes CASSLGTAWGYEQYF.

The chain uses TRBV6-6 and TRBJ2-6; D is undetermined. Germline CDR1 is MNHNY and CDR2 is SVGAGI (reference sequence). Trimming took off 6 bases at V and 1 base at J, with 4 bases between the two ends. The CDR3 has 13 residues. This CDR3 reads CASRQSGANVLTF. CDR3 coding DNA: TGTGCCAGCAGACAGTCTGGGGCCAACGTCCTGACTTTC.

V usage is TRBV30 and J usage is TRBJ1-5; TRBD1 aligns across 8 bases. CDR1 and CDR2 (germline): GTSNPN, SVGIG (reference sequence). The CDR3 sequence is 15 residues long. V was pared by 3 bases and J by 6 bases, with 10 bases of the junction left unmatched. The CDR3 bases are TGTGCCTGGAGGCATCCGGACAGGGAAGGTCAGCCCCAGCATTTT. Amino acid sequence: CAWRHPDREGQPQHF.

The DNA for the CDR3 is TGCGCCAGCAGCTTGAGAGGCAACACGGACGAGCAGTACTTC. It is translated as CASSLRGNTDEQYF. This sequence joins TRBV5-1 and TRBJ2-7; D uncertain. V was cut by 1 base and J by 5 bases, with 13 bases left in between. The CDR3 is 14 amino acids. The germline V gene encodes CDR1 SGHRS and CDR2 YFSETQ. The full variable domain, its missing parts supplied by reference TRBV5-1 and TRBJ2-7, is KAGVTQTPRYLIKTRGQQVTLSCSPISGHRSVSWYQQTPGQGLQFLFEYFSETQRNKGNFPGRFSGRQFSNSRSEMNVSTLELGDSALYLCASSLRGNTDEQYFGPGTRLTVT.

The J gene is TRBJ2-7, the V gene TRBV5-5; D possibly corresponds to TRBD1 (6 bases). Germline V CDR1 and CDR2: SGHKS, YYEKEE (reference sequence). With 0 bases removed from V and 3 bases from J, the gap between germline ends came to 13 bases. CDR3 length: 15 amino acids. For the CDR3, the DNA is TGTGCCAGCAGCTTGGCCCCCCAGGGGAACTACGAGCAGTACTTC. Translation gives CASSLAPQGNYEQYF. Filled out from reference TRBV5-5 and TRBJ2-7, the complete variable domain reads DAGVTQSPTHLIKTRGQQVTLRCSPISGHKSVSWYQQVLGQGPQFIFQYYEKEERGRGNFPDRFSARQFPNYSSELNVNALLLGDSALYLCASSLAPQGNYEQYFGPGTRLTVT.

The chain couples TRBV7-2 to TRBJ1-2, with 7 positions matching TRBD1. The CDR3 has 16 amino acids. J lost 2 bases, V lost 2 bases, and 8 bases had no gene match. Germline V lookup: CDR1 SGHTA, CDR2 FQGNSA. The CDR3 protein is CASSLLRDRLNYGYTF. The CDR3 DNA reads TGTGCCAGCAGCTTACTTCGGGACAGACTAAACTATGGCTACACCTTC.

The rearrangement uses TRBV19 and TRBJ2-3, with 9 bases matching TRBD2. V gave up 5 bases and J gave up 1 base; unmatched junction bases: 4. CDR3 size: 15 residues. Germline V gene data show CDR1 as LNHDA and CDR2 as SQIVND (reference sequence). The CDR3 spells CASSLEREGTDTQYF. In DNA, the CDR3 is TGTGCCAGTAGTCTCGAGCGGGAGGGCACAGATACGCAGTATTTT. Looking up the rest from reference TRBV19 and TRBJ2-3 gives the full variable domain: DGGITQSPKYLFRKEGQNVTLSCEQNLNHDAMYWYRQDPGQGLRLIYYSQIVNDFQKGDIAEGYSVSREKKESFPLTVTSAQKNPTAFYLCASSLEREGTDTQYFGPGTRLTVL.